This TCR beta chain stems from a study of CD8 T cells in Susac syndrome. V was shortened by 4 bases and J by 1 base, with 14 bases between the two germline ends. Per germline, CDR1 LGHDT and CDR2 YNNKEL (reference sequence). This CDR3 has 15 amino acids. The RNA, 0.5 to 1 ug, was put through reverse transcription using random hexamers. Amplification of TCR beta CDR3 spanned 54 Vbeta and 13 Jbeta via immunoSEQ multiplex PCR. In TCRdb, the immunoSEQ multiplex PCR reads were re-called with MiXCR into one record per CDR3 protein. The table lists 250,000 to 300,000 distinct CDR3 sequences, about 82% of them singletons. The T cells that were sequenced for TCR beta were CD8+ and CD4+ cells from blood. TEMRA cells were FACS-enriched, while CD8+ and CD4+ T cells were negatively isolated. This clonotype was observed a single time.

Source material: CD8+ T cells from PBMCs. The chain uses TRBV3-1 and TRBJ2-7; D possibly uses TRBD1 or TRBD2 (5 bases each). The TCR comes from a human donor with multiple sclerosis. CDR3 coding DNA: TGTGCCAGCAGCCCCGAGGGAGACAGTTCCTACGAGCAGTACTTC. Protein sequence: CASSPEGDSSYEQYF.